This T cell receptor (beta chain) was identified during a study of blood T cell repertoires in COVID-19. Looking at the study overall: There were acute and convalescent COVID-19 samples, and they came from the United States, Italy and Spain.

In the study's own analysis: Amplified reference gene primers provided the basis for estimating nucleated cell counts. The assay was immunoSEQ multiplex PCR, and TCRdb's table has in-frame clones only and misses some. For V, J and clone size, that table is used; D and trimming come from the DNA. Of about 380,000 clones listed, 85% were seen once; the top ten hold 3% to 4.5%. The CDR3 runs 14 residues. Between the trimmed V and J ends, which lost 7 bases and 0 bases, there was a span of 10 bases. In germline, CDR1 is MDHEN, CDR2 SYDVKM. The chain couples TRBV28 to TRBJ1-3, with D unresolved. This receptor was identified in a woman younger than 35 with acute or convalescent COVID-19. Specimen: peripheral blood. CDR3: CASTGGSSGNTIYF. DNA for the CDR3: TGTGCCAGCACGGGCGGGAGCTCTGGAAACACCATATATTTT.